Each of the 27 T cell receptor beta chains below was sequenced from the same sample in a study of T cells in localized non-small cell lung cancer (dated by TCRdb to 2018 to 2020). The library was prepared using the immunoSEQ multiplex PCR assay. Imported from immuneACCESS, the table was reduced by TCRdb to in-frame sequences with V and J called. These copies leave out some clones; in studies compared against another copy, an unresolved V gene accounts for under half, and the cause of the remainder is not known. In this sample the table shows around 3,700 clones, approximately 28% of which occur a single time. The top ten constitute 15% of the sample. The source was lung tumor tissue, collected before any cancer treatment. The receptors here all came from a female donor at least 60 years old with stage I lung adenocarcinoma.

Only a few counts were recorded for this clone. The germline gene is not matched at one end of the junction; a read error may be the cause. The V gene is TRBV6-8, the J gene TRBJ2-2, with D perhaps matching TRBD2 (6 bases). CDR1 is MNHGY and CDR2 is SAAAGT in the germline V gene. CDR3 length: 14 residues. CDR3 bases: TGTGCCAGCAGTGACTCCGGAGGGGTCGGGGAGCTGTTTTTT. The encoded protein is CASSDSGGVGELFF.

The chain employs TRBV5-1 and TRBJ1-1; D is undetermined. This CDR3 region has 14 residues. Trimming took off 3 bases at V and 2 bases at J, with 11 bases between the two ends. Germline V CDR1 and CDR2: SGHRS, YFSETQ. The CDR3 bases are TGCGCCAGCAGCTCCCGGGTCCTTAACACTGAAGCTTTCTTT. Translating gives CASSSRVLNTEAFF. The whole variable domain, remainder taken from reference TRBV5-1 and TRBJ1-1, is KAGVTQTPRYLIKTRGQQVTLSCSPISGHRSVSWYQQTPGQGLQFLFEYFSETQRNKGNFPGRFSGRQFSNSRSEMNVSTLELGDSALYLCASSSRVLNTEAFFGQGTRLTVV.

This chain links TRBV10-2 with TRBJ1-1, with D possibly matching TRBD1 (6 bases). In germline, CDR1 is WSHSY, CDR2 SAAADI. This CDR3 contains 14 residues. Deletions cut 6 bases from V and 1 base from J, with 12 bases between. In DNA form, the CDR3 reads TGCGCCAGCAGGGGACATCTCCAGAACACTGAAGCTTTCTTT. Protein product: CASRGHLQNTEAFF.

Only a few counts were recorded for this clone. This chain uses TRBV29-1 with TRBJ2-7, with D unresolved. V gave up 5 bases and J gave up 3 bases, with 14 bases separating them. The germline CDR1 and CDR2 sequences are SQVTM and ANQGSEA. CDR3 length: 13 residues. The DNA of the CDR3 is TGCAGCGTTAAGATCGGCACCTTCTACGAGCAGTACTTC. This gives the protein CSVKIGTFYEQYF.

In this sample, this clone turned up a few times. The chain links TRBV18 to TRBJ2-7; TRBD1 matches 8 bases. Trimming removed 6 bases from V and 4 bases from J; junction bases left unmatched: 14. The CDR3 contains 16 residues. CDR1 is KGHSH and CDR2 is LQKENI in the germline V gene. In nucleotides, the CDR3 is TGTGCCAGCTCCCCGTCCCCCGCAGGGGGCAAGTACGAGCAGTACTTC. Translating gives CASSPSPAGGKYEQYF.

The V call is TRBV2, the J call TRBJ1-4, with D tentatively TRBD1 (6 bases). Deletions cut 6 bases from V and 6 bases from J, with 20 bases between. CDR1 and CDR2 from the germline V gene are SNHLY and FYNNEI. The CDR3 length is 16 residues. For the CDR3, the DNA is TGTGCCAGCAGCGTCGAGGGGGGGACGGGAGATGAAAAACTGTTTTTT. Translated, it gives CASSVEGGTGDEKLFF.

This clone is labeled as medium-sized. The chain combines TRBV11-3 with TRBJ1-2, with no clear D. Germline V gene lookup returns CDR1 SGHNT and CDR2 YENEEA. V dropped 8 bases and J dropped 2 bases, with 15 bases sitting between them. The CDR3 runs 14 residues. The CDR3 nucleotides read TGTGCCAGCTCGGATGTGGGTCCAAACTATGGCTACACCTTC. This translates into CASSDVGPNYGYTF.

CDR3 bases: TGCGCCAGCCACATGACAGGGGGGGTTACTGAAGCTTTCTTT. Amino acid sequence: CASHMTGGVTEAFF. The chain combines TRBV5-1 with TRBJ1-1, with 9 bases that match TRBD1. This CDR3 is built from 14 residues. From germline, CDR1 is SGHRS and CDR2 YFSETQ. Trimming took 7 bases from V and 5 from J; bases not matched to a gene: 9.

The genes are TRBV30 and TRBJ2-7; D not resolved. From germline, CDR1 is GTSNPN and CDR2 SVGIG (reference sequence). Trimming took off 0 bases at V and 2 bases at J, with 8 bases between the two ends. The CDR3 has 13 residues. As DNA, the CDR3 is TGTGCCTGGAGTGTAGGCGGTACCTACGAGCAGTACTTC. Translated: CAWSVGGTYEQYF.

Only one count was recorded for this clone. The chain recombines TRBV19 with TRBJ1-5; the match to TRBD1 covers 11 bases. CDR3 length equals 15 residues. Looked up from germline, CDR1 is LNHDA and CDR2 is SQIVND (reference sequence). J gave up 1 base and V 6 bases, and 2 bases lay outside the gene matches. CDR3 region: CASRGTGGSNQPQHF. As DNA, the CDR3 is TGTGCCAGTAGAGGGACAGGGGGGAGCAATCAGCCCCAGCATTTT.

The gene calls are TRBV19 and TRBJ2-3; 10 bases map to TRBD1. Germline trimming cut 5 bases from V and 2 bases from J; bases unmatched to any gene: 10. This CDR3 is 17 amino acids long. Per the germline V gene, CDR1 is LNHDA and CDR2 is SQIVND (reference sequence). The CDR3 sequence: CASSGGQGTRVTDTQYF. The CDR3 DNA reads TGTGCCAGTAGTGGGGGACAGGGGACAAGGGTCACAGATACGCAGTATTTT.

In this sample, this clone turned up a few times. This chain joins TRBV14 and TRBJ1-2; the D gene is possibly TRBD1 (6 bases). The CDR3 is 15 residues long. CDR1 and CDR2 (germline): SGHDN, FVKESK. The V end was cut by 4 bases, the J end by 0 bases, with 12 bases between. In DNA, the CDR3 is TGTGCCAGCAGCCGAGCGGAGGGGGCTAACTATGGCTACACCTTC. It translates to CASSRAEGANYGYTF.

The chain carries TRBV11-3 and TRBJ1-4, with D maybe TRBD1 (5 bases). This CDR3 region has 14 residues. V lost 5 bases and J 6 bases, leaving 13 bases between the germline ends. Germline V gives CDR1 SGHNT, CDR2 YENEEA. Here the CDR3 DNA reads TGTGCCAGCAGCCCGGGGGTCGGGGATGAAAAACTGTTTTTT. This sequence encodes CASSPGVGDEKLFF.

The rearrangement joins TRBV19 to TRBJ1-1, with a weak D call TRBD1 (5 bases). Per germline, CDR1 LNHDA and CDR2 SQIVND (reference sequence). The CDR3 sequence is 18 residues long. V lost 6 bases, J lost 3 bases, and 26 bases lay in between. CDR3 amino acids: CASRRIEGALGGDTEAFF. CDR3 DNA sequence: TGTGCCAGTAGGAGAATTGAAGGGGCTTTGGGGGGAGACACTGAAGCTTTCTTT.

The chain employs TRBV30 and TRBJ1-1; TRBD1 agrees at 7 bases. The ends lost 3 bases at V and 0 bases at J; junction bases unmatched: 10. The germline V gene has CDR1 GTSNPN and CDR2 SVGIG (reference sequence). The CDR3 totals 16 residues. CDR3 residues: CAWSGGITGVNTEAFF. CDR3 nucleotides: TGTGCCTGGAGCGGGGGAATTACAGGGGTGAACACTGAAGCTTTCTTT.

The chain has TRBV11-3 and TRBJ1-2; D is unresolved. The CDR3 is made up of 15 amino acids. Looked up from germline, CDR1 is SGHNT and CDR2 is YENEEA. Trimming took 0 bases from V and 4 from J, leaving 12 bases between them. The CDR3 loop is CASSLDGPGGYGYTF. As DNA, the CDR3 is TGTGCCAGCAGCTTAGATGGCCCAGGAGGCTATGGCTACACCTTC. Based on the CDR3 plus reference TRBV11-3 and TRBJ1-2, the full variable domain is EAGVVQSPRYKIIEKKQPVAFWCNPISGHNTLYWYLQNLGQGPELLIRYENEEAVDDSQLPKDRFSAERLKGVDSTLKIQPAELGDSAVYLCASSLDGPGGYGYTFGSGTRLTVV.

This clone was seen a few times. The chain couples TRBV27 to TRBJ1-1; no definite D call. In germline, CDR1 is MNHEY, CDR2 SMNVEV (reference sequence). The CDR3 loop spans 13 amino acids. Trimming removed 1 base from V and 5 bases from J, with 8 bases in between. The CDR3 DNA reads TGTGCCAGCAGTTTATTCGGTGTGACTGAAGCTTTCTTT. Its translation: CASSLFGVTEAFF.

This clone is labeled as medium-sized. The junction departs from the called germline gene at one end, perhaps through a read error. CDR3 region: CAISEGGRDYGYTF. The CDR3 region has the DNA TGTGCCATCAGTGAAGGGGGGCGGGACTATGGCTACACCTTC. The V and J genes are TRBV6-1 and TRBJ1-2, with D perhaps TRBD1 (6 bases). The CDR3 runs to 14 residues. Germline values: CDR1 MNHNS, CDR2 SASEGT.

This sequence joins TRBV28 and TRBJ2-7, with 10 nucleotides matching TRBD1. The CDR3 loop spans 14 amino acids. The germline CDR1 and CDR2 sequences are MDHEN and SYDVKM. V lost 3 bases, J lost 4 bases, and 3 bases stayed unmatched. CDR3: CASSLGTGEYEQYF. The CDR3, as DNA: TGTGCCAGCAGTTTGGGGACAGGGGAATACGAGCAGTACTTC.

V is TRBV30 and J is TRBJ2-5; weak D call: TRBD1 (7 bases). Germline V lookup: CDR1 GTSNPN, CDR2 SVGIG (reference sequence). The CDR3 is made up of 14 amino acids. The V and J ends lost 0 bases and 5 bases respectively, with 13 bases between them. CDR3 sequence (DNA): TGTGCCTGGAGTGTAGCCCCAGGGGGGGAGACCCAGTACTTC. It is translated as CAWSVAPGGETQYF.

The rearrangement joins TRBV11-3 to TRBJ1-2, with D maybe TRBD1 (5 bases). The CDR3 has 15 residues. The V end lost 0 bases, the J end lost 5 bases, and 13 bases lay between the germline ends. The germline V gene encodes CDR1 SGHNT and CDR2 YENEEA. The CDR3 DNA reads as TGTGCCAGCAGCTTAGATTATGACAGAGCTTATGGCTACACCTTC. It codes for CASSLDYDRAYGYTF.

The V call is TRBV6-8, the J call TRBJ1-2; D is ambiguous. Germline V gives CDR1 MNHGY, CDR2 SAAAGT. CDR3 length equals 12 residues. Trimming left V 10 bases short and J 6 bases short, with 15 bases between. This CDR3 reads CATASMGNGYTF. The CDR3 region has the DNA TGTGCCACCGCCTCGATGGGAAATGGCTACACCTTC.

This rearrangement joins TRBV6-8 to TRBJ2-2; TRBD2 is a possible D gene (6 bases). CDR3 length: 13 residues. The germline V gene encodes CDR1 MNHGY and CDR2 SAAAGT. Between the trimmed V and J ends, which lost 5 bases and 3 bases, there was a span of 7 bases. CDR3 sequence reads: CASSPGDTGELFF. The CDR3 bases are TGTGCCAGCAGTCCGGGGGACACCGGGGAGCTGTTTTTT.

V and J are TRBV4-1 and TRBJ2-7; weak D call: TRBD2 (6 bases). The CDR3 consists of 14 residues. V lost 1 base and J lost 2, with 9 bases in between. The germline CDR1 and CDR2 sequences are MGHRA and YSYEKL. The CDR3 coding sequence is TGCGCCAGCAGCCAAGCCCCTAGCGCCTACGAGCAGTACTTC. Amino acids: CASSQAPSAYEQYF.

The rearrangement joins TRBV28 to TRBJ2-7, with D possibly TRBD2 on 5 matching bases. Germline CDR1 MDHEN, CDR2 SYDVKM. The CDR3 is made up of 13 amino acids. Trimming cost V 3 bases and J 7 bases, with 13 bases left between them. In DNA form, the CDR3 reads TGTGCCAGCAGTTTGGGTCTCCCGGGGGAGCAGTACTTC. Translating gives CASSLGLPGEQYF.

The gene calls are TRBV1 and TRBJ1-2. TRBV1 constitutes a pseudogene. This CDR3 has 15 amino acids. This CDR3 is CASSQGWGGKYGYTF. CDR3 coding DNA: TGCGCCAGCAGCCAAGGCTGGGGGGGGAAGTATGGCTACACCTTC.

Regarding this clone: A read error may produce the germline difference seen at one junction end. J is TRBJ2-7 and V is TRBV5-1, with TRBD1 as a possible D gene (6 bases). This CDR3 comprises 16 residues. Germline V lookup: CDR1 SGHRS, CDR2 YFSETQ. The CDR3 reads CASSLAPGTNSNEQYF. In DNA form, the CDR3 reads TGCGCCAGCAGCTTGGCCCCCGGGACAAACTCCAACGAGCAGTACTTC.